The 30 T cell receptor beta chains given below trace back to one sample, sequenced in a study of OX40 agonist ivuxolimab in advanced cancers. Libraries were prepared through the immunoSEQ multiplex PCR assay. TCRdb provides this immuneACCESS table in a form limited to in-frame rearrangements. Some clones are lacking; in checked studies, under half of them reflect an unresolved V gene, and why the rest are absent is not known. For this sample there are just over 40,000 clones; more than 75% appear just once. The top ten clonotypes cover 15% to 20% of the sample. Sample: CD4+ or CD8+ T cells sorted from blood, taken in a trial of the OX40 agonist ivuxolimab. The receptors were gathered from an adult with an advanced solid tumor such as melanoma, head and neck, liver or kidney cancer.

This chain uses TRBV4-2 with TRBJ2-3; possible D gene TRBD2, 5 bases. The CDR3 runs 15 residues. Between the trimmed V and J ends, which lost 2 bases and 3 bases, there was a span of 12 bases. CDR1 and CDR2 from the germline V gene are LGHNA and YNFKEQ. CDR3 DNA sequence: TGTGCCAGCAGCCAACCCGAACTAGAAACAGATACGCAGTATTTT. This gives the protein CASSQPELETDTQYF.

The rearrangement links TRBV5-6 to TRBJ2-3, with no clear D. Trimming cost V 3 bases and J 4 bases, with 21 bases left between them. This CDR3 spans 17 amino acids. Germline CDR1 is SGHDT and CDR2 is YYEEEE. CDR3 amino acids: CASSWPRLISSPDTQYF. The DNA for the CDR3 is TGTGCCAGCAGCTGGCCCCGGTTAATCAGCAGCCCAGATACGCAGTATTTT.

This chain uses TRBV9 with TRBJ2-7; D possibly corresponds to TRBD2 (6 bases). The CDR3 is 13 amino acids. From germline, CDR1 is SGDLS and CDR2 YYNGEE. Deletions cut 2 bases from V and 6 bases from J, with 12 bases between. The CDR3 sequence is CASSVELATEQYF. The CDR3 DNA follows: TGTGCCAGCAGCGTGGAGCTAGCGACCGAGCAGTACTTC.

This clone occurred once. V gene TRBV5-8 combines with J gene TRBJ2-1, with 12 bases that match TRBD1. The CDR3 is 17 amino acids. V shed 4 bases, J shed 12 bases, and the junction held 17 bases outside the gene matches. The germline gives CDR1 SGHTS, CDR2 YDEGEE. The CDR3 DNA sequence: TGTGCCAGCAGCGGCCGCCCCGGGACAGGGGGCGATGTGGGGCAGTTCTTC. Protein: CASSGRPGTGGDVGQFF.

The gene calls are TRBV4-2 and TRBJ2-1; 7 bases are shared with TRBD1. CDR3 size: 13 residues. V was pared by 4 bases and J by 9 bases, with 6 bases of the junction left unmatched. Germline CDR1 LGHNA, CDR2 YNFKEQ. The CDR3 here is CASSPVAGGEQFF. DNA of the CDR3: TGTGCCAGCAGCCCCGTAGCAGGGGGTGAGCAGTTCTTC.

Note on this clone: The identical CDR3 is also encoded by other nucleotide sequences in the sample. The chain is built from TRBV9 and TRBJ1-1; D gene unclear. Germline V gene lookup returns CDR1 SGDLS and CDR2 YYNGEE. Trimming pared 0 bases from V and 5 bases from J, leaving 5 bases between. The CDR3 is 12 amino acids. The DNA for the CDR3 is TGTGCCAGCAGCGTAGGAGGGACTGAAGCTTTCTTT. This translates into CASSVGGTEAFF. Filled out from reference TRBV9 and TRBJ1-1, the complete variable domain reads DSGVTQTPKHLITATGQRVTLRCSPRSGDLSVYWYQQSLDQGLQFLIQYYNGEERAKGNILERFSAQQFPDLHSELNLSSLELGDSALYFCASSVGGTEAFFGQGTRLTVV.

The chain combines TRBV25-1 with TRBJ2-5; 9 nucleotides agree with TRBD2. Germline CDR1 MGHDK, CDR2 SYGVNS. J gave up 4 bases and V 5 bases, and 14 bases lay outside the gene matches. This CDR3 comprises 17 residues. CDR3 loop: CASSLSGVVSGRETQYF. In DNA form, the CDR3 reads TGTGCCAGCAGTCTTTCTGGGGTTGTTAGCGGGAGAGAGACCCAGTACTTC.

The chain couples TRBV7-3 to TRBJ2-1; 9 bases are a match to TRBD2. V lost 8 bases, J lost 7 bases, and 15 bases stayed unmatched. The germline gives CDR1 SGHTA, CDR2 FQGTGA. The CDR3 extends over 16 amino acids. The CDR3 region has the DNA TGTGCCAGCTCCACGGATGGGCTAGCGGGAACAAATGAGCAGTTCTTC. Its translation: CASSTDGLAGTNEQFF. Full variable domain (rest looked up from reference TRBV7-3 and TRBJ2-1): GAGVSQTPSNKVTEKGKYVELRCDPISGHTALYWYRQSLGQGPEFLIYFQGTGAADDSGLPNDRFFAVRPEGSVSTLKIQRTERGDSAVYLCASSTDGLAGTNEQFFGPGTRLTVL.

The J gene is TRBJ2-4, the V gene TRBV19; 8 bases line up with TRBD2. The CDR3 covers 16 residues. Trimming cost V 2 bases and J 7 bases; bases outside gene matches: 10. Germline loops: CDR1 LNHDA, CDR2 SQIVND (reference sequence). The CDR3 loop reads CASSIPGLDPSNIQYF. CDR3 nucleotide sequence: TGTGCCAGTAGTATACCGGGACTAGACCCTTCGAACATTCAGTACTTC.

The genes are TRBV9 and TRBJ2-5; 9 nucleotides agree with TRBD2. The end of the DNA aligns better with TRBJ2-7, so the J call may be wrong. This CDR3 has 18 residues. The germline V gene has CDR1 SGDLS and CDR2 YYNGEE. The DNA for the CDR3 is TGTGCCAGCAGCGGAATGACTAGCGGTCCACAGAGCTCCTACGAGCAGTACTTC. Its protein is CASSGMTSGPQSSYEQYF.

V is TRBV27 and J is TRBJ2-4; 9 bases are shared with TRBD2. Germline V gene data show CDR1 as MNHEY and CDR2 as SMNVEV (reference sequence). Trimming at V came to 0 bases and at J to 0 bases, leaving 9 bases not matched to a gene. The CDR3 covers 19 residues. In nucleotides, the CDR3 is TGTGCCAGCAGTTTATCAATACCGGGACTAGCCCTAGCCAAAAACATTCAGTACTTC. Translation: CASSLSIPGLALAKNIQYF.

The chain recombines TRBV7-2 with TRBJ2-7; 7 nucleotides align to TRBD1. The CDR3 covers 15 residues. The V segment lost 4 bases and the J segment 2 bases; nucleotides outside the gene matches: 8. Germline V gene lookup returns CDR1 SGHTA and CDR2 FQGNSA. The CDR3 nucleotides are TGTGCCAGCAGCTACCAACAGGGGCCCCCCTACGAGCAGTACTTC. Amino acid sequence: CASSYQQGPPYEQYF.

This rearrangement joins TRBV4-3 to TRBJ1-2; unclear D gene. Germline lookup yields CDR1 LGHNA and CDR2 YSLEER. The V gene lost 0 bases and the J gene lost 3 bases, with 11 bases spanning the gap. The CDR3 extends over 15 amino acids. The CDR3 is CASSQDRGSDYGYTF. DNA for the CDR3: TGCGCCAGCAGCCAAGACCGCGGGTCCGACTATGGCTACACCTTC.

This clone has only a few counts. V usage is TRBV6-5 and J usage is TRBJ1-5; D might be TRBD1 (5 bases). From germline, CDR1 is MNHEY and CDR2 SVGAGI. CDR3 length equals 15 residues. Trimming removed 2 bases at V and 4 bases at J, with 12 bases between. Here the CDR3 reads CASSYGGGENQPQHF. CDR3 nucleotide sequence: TGTGCCAGCAGTTACGGGGGGGGAGAAAATCAGCCCCAGCATTTT.

This chain uses TRBV6-6 with TRBJ1-5; 10 nucleotides align to TRBD1. The J segment lost 5 bases and the V segment lost 5 bases, leaving 3 bases of the junction unmatched. Germline-derived CDR1 and CDR2 are MNHNY and SVGAGI (reference sequence). The CDR3 runs 14 residues. The CDR3 DNA sequence: TGTGCCAGCAGTAAAGGACAGGGGGATCAGCCCCAGCATTTT. Translation: CASSKGQGDQPQHF.

The chain links TRBV9 to TRBJ2-3; D unresolved. V lost 4 bases and J lost 6, with 12 bases in between. Germline CDR1 SGDLS, CDR2 YYNGEE. The CDR3 is made up of 13 amino acids. CDR3 loop: CASSPPRRDTQYF. The CDR3 DNA reads TGTGCCAGCAGCCCTCCTAGAAGGGATACGCAGTATTTT.

This sequence joins TRBV7-8 and TRBJ2-1; 10 positions match TRBD2. V was clipped by 1 base and J by 8 bases; unmatched bases: 8. CDR1 is SGHVS and CDR2 is FQNEAQ in the germline V gene. The CDR3 sequence is 16 residues long. CDR3 loop: CASSLEASGRGDEQFF. The CDR3 DNA follows: TGTGCCAGCAGCTTAGAGGCTAGCGGGAGAGGGGATGAGCAGTTCTTC.

The chain is built from TRBV6-5 and TRBJ2-7; no clear D. This CDR3 region has 13 residues. Germline values: CDR1 MNHEY, CDR2 SVGAGI. Trimming cost V 8 bases and J 2 bases, with 13 bases left between them. CDR3 sequence: CASGDGEAYEQYF. The CDR3 nucleotides are TGTGCCAGCGGAGACGGAGAGGCCTACGAGCAGTACTTC.

V and J are TRBV6-5 and TRBJ2-1; 14 positions agree with TRBD2. The CDR3 contains 15 residues. The V segment lost 5 bases and the J segment 7 bases; nucleotides outside the gene matches: 4. Germline-derived CDR1 and CDR2 are MNHEY and SVGAGI. The CDR3 nucleotides read TGTGCCAGCAGTCCCTGGACTAGCGGGGGGAATGAGCAGTTCTTC. Amino acids: CASSPWTSGGNEQFF.

Notes on this clone: Other nucleotide sequences from this sample produce the same CDR3. The chain joins TRBV4-1 to TRBJ2-7; 9 bases are a match to TRBD1. Germline values: CDR1 MGHRA, CDR2 YSYEKL. The CDR3 has 15 amino acids. Trimming cost V 6 bases and J 4 bases; bases outside gene matches: 10. CDR3 region: CASRSTGTGFYEQYF. The CDR3 nucleotides are TGCGCCAGCAGATCGACCGGGACAGGGTTTTACGAGCAGTACTTC.

The rearrangement joins TRBV30 to TRBJ2-1; TRBD1 matches at 9 bases. Germline V lookup: CDR1 GTSNPN, CDR2 SVGIG (reference sequence). Trimming at V came to 2 bases and at J to 6 bases, leaving 14 bases not matched to a gene. The CDR3 is made up of 17 amino acids. This CDR3 is CAWSPRRGQGRGNEQFF. The CDR3 DNA reads as TGTGCCTGGAGTCCTCGACGGGGACAGGGCCGGGGCAATGAGCAGTTCTTC.

The chain joins TRBV7-9 to TRBJ2-1; 7 nucleotides agree with TRBD2. The CDR3 sequence is 16 residues long. Germline values: CDR1 SEHNR, CDR2 FQNEAQ (reference sequence). After removal of 2 bases from V and 6 bases from J, the junction contained 10 bases not matched to a gene. CDR3 nucleotides: TGTGCCAGCAGCTTACCCCGGGAGGTCGCGGGCAATGAGCAGTTCTTC. This translates into CASSLPREVAGNEQFF. Full variable domain (remainder filled in from reference TRBV7-9 and TRBJ2-1): DTGVSQNPRHKITKRGQNVTFRCDPISEHNRLYWYRQTLGQGPEFLTYFQNEAQLEKSRLLSDRFSAERPKGSFSTLEIQRTEQGDSAMYLCASSLPREVAGNEQFFGPGTRLTVL.

The chain is built from TRBV18 and TRBJ1-1; D not resolved. This CDR3 contains 15 residues. Germline CDR1 reads KGHSH; CDR2 reads LQKENI. V lost 3 bases and J 1 base, leaving 12 bases between the germline ends. The CDR3 nucleotides read TGTGCCAGCTCACCTAGCGGGTTAGGGAACACTGAAGCTTTCTTT. Encoded protein: CASSPSGLGNTEAFF.

The chain recombines TRBV5-1 with TRBJ2-5; maybe TRBD2 (5 bases). Per the germline V gene, CDR1 is SGHRS and CDR2 is YFSETQ. V lost 0 bases and J 2 bases, leaving 11 bases between the germline ends. CDR3 size: 15 residues. The CDR3: CASSLEFRGQETQYF. CDR3 DNA: TGCGCCAGCAGCTTGGAGTTCCGGGGTCAAGAGACCCAGTACTTC.

The chain links TRBV27 to TRBJ2-7, with a possible D match to TRBD2 (7 bases). The V end was cut by 3 bases, the J end by 2 bases, with 14 bases between. Per germline, CDR1 MNHEY and CDR2 SMNVEV (reference sequence). This CDR3 has 15 amino acids. The CDR3 is CASSFGGAGPYEQYF. The CDR3 DNA reads as TGTGCCAGCAGTTTTGGGGGGGCAGGGCCCTACGAGCAGTACTTC.

The chain has TRBV14 and TRBJ2-7; perhaps TRBD1 as D (5 bases). Trimming took off 0 bases at V and 2 bases at J, with 8 bases between the two ends. This CDR3 has 14 amino acids. Germline-derived CDR1 and CDR2 are SGHDN and FVKESK. The CDR3 reads CASSQDLRAYEQYF. CDR3 nucleotides: TGTGCCAGCAGCCAAGATCTCAGGGCCTACGAGCAGTACTTC.

In this sample, this clone turned up once. V is TRBV11-3 and J is TRBJ2-7; 7 bases match TRBD2. CDR1 is SGHNT and CDR2 is YENEEA in the germline V gene. The CDR3 covers 14 residues. The V and J ends lost 0 bases and 4 bases, in that order; junction bases with no gene match: 3. The CDR3 DNA reads as TGTGCCAGCAGCTTAGAGCCTAGCGGTTACGAGCAGTACTTC. It yields the protein CASSLEPSGYEQYF.

The rearrangement links TRBV7-8 to TRBJ2-1; D ambiguous. The CDR3 runs to 12 residues. Trimming stripped 1 base from V and 6 bases from J, with 4 bases between. Germline assignment: CDR1 SGHVS and CDR2 FQNEAQ. The CDR3 region has the DNA TGTGCCAGCAGCTTAGGATCCAATGAGCAGTTCTTC. Its translation: CASSLGSNEQFF.

The chain has TRBV10-3 and TRBJ1-5, with unresolved D. CDR3 size: 15 residues. Germline V gene lookup returns CDR1 ENHRY and CDR2 SYGVKD. The germline V and J ends were trimmed by 6 bases and 0 bases, with 12 bases remaining between them. This CDR3 reads CAISLGENSNQPQHF. CDR3 DNA sequence: TGTGCCATCAGCCTGGGAGAAAATAGCAATCAGCCCCAGCATTTT.

V is TRBV19 and J is TRBJ1-3; D is undetermined. Germline V CDR1 and CDR2: LNHDA, SQIVND (reference sequence). V was shortened by 6 bases and J by 4 bases, with 7 bases between the two germline ends. The CDR3 is 12 residues long. Here the CDR3 reads CASSLAGNTIYF. As DNA, the CDR3 is TGTGCCAGTAGCCTGGCCGGAAACACCATATATTTT.